In this sample, the clone carrying this T cell receptor beta chain turned up once. The data stem from a study of blood T cell repertoires in COVID-19. Study-level information: Donors in the United States, Italy and Spain gave samples during acute or convalescent COVID-19.

Assay used: immunoSEQ multiplex PCR; TCRdb lists only in-frame clones, some missing. The table records under 70,000 clones, approximately 90% of them present only once. V lost 5 bases, J lost 2 bases, and 6 bases stayed unmatched. The germline V gene has CDR1 SGHTS and CDR2 YDEGEE. The length of the CDR3 is 14 residues. The origin of this receptor is a woman aged 55-69 years with active or convalescent COVID-19. The sample consisted of peripheral blood. The genes are TRBV5-8 and TRBJ2-7; 8 positions match TRBD1. CDR3 nucleotides: TGTGCCAGCAGGATACAGGGGGGAGCCTACGAGCAGTACTTC. This gives the protein CASRIQGGAYEQYF.